These T cell receptor beta chains were read from a single sample in a study of cytomegalovirus exposure and HLA in healthy donors. Sequenced by immunoSEQ multiplex PCR; TCRdb stores in-frame clones only, minus some. Among over 150,000 clones, approximately 79% were seen once, and the ten largest hold about 4.5%. The sample taken for sequencing was PBMCs. All receptors derive from a man aged 35-49 years in good health and CMV-seronegative. CDR3s include the opening cysteine and the closing phenylalanine or tryptophan. D genes are given only for firm matches.

TRBD1	TRBV5-1	TRBJ1-4	CASSLEKGAGEKLFF	TGCGCCAGCAGCTTAGAGAAGGGGGCAGGAGAAAAACTGTTTTTT
.	TRBV28	TRBJ2-7	CASSRPGTSAYEQYF	TGTGCCAGCAGTCGACCCGGGACAAGTGCCTACGAGCAGTACTTC
TRBD1	TRBV6-4	TRBJ1-1	CASLDRGNTEAFF	TGTGCCAGCCTCGACAGGGGGAACACTGAAGCTTTCTTT
TRBD1	TRBV7-3	TRBJ2-6	CASSPGTGLVGANVLTF	TGTGCCAGCAGCCCCGGGACAGGGTTAGTTGGGGCCAACGTCCTGACTTTC
.	TRBV2	TRBJ1-2	CASRAGFYTF	TGTGCCAGCCGGGCGGGATTCTACACCTTC
.	TRBV5-1	TRBJ2-7	CASRTERGSYEQYF	TGCGCCAGCAGGACGGAGAGGGGGTCCTACGAGCAGTACTTC
TRBD2	TRBV5-4	TRBJ2-7	CASSLGGGEQYF	TGTGCCAGCAGCTTGGGGGGGGGCGAGCAGTACTTC
TRBD1	TRBV12-5	TRBJ2-7	CASGPGQGLSYEQYF	TGTGCTAGTGGTCCGGGACAGGGGCTTTCCTACGAGCAGTACTTC
TRBD1	TRBV5-4	TRBJ1-1	CASSLGGGQEGEAFF	TGTGCCAGCAGCTTGGGGGGGGGACAGGAGGGTGAAGCTTTCTTT
.	TRBV2	TRBJ1-4	CASSAGTGLRFNEKLFF	TGTGCCAGCAGTGCCGGCACAGGCTTAAGGTTTAATGAAAAACTGTTTTTT